One and the same sample provided the 22 T cell receptor beta chains below, sequenced in a study of T cells in Graves' hyperthyroidism and ophthalmopathy. RNA transcripts served as the template for amplifying TCR beta CDR3 regions. The HTBI primer set served for first-round RT-PCR of the TCR CDR3. One entry per CDR3 protein results from TCRdb running MiXCR on the multiplex PCR reads. The repertoire consists of about 350,000 distinct CDR3 sequences, with roughly 15% occurring once and the leading ten covering about a third. Sequencing used blood. These receptor sequences come from a woman in her thirties or forties with Graves' ophthalmopathy.

This chain links TRBV4-1 with TRBJ1-2; D uncertain. The CDR3 is 15 residues long. The germline CDR1 and CDR2 sequences are MGHRA and YSYEKL. V was shortened by 1 base and J by 0 bases, with 9 bases between the two germline ends. This CDR3 is CASSQGPGPNYGYTF. The CDR3 nucleotides read TGCGCCAGCAGCCAAGGTCCAGGTCCTAACTATGGCTACACCTTC.

This clonotype was detected many times. The rearrangement links TRBV6-1 to TRBJ1-5; D is uncertain. Germline V CDR1 and CDR2: MNHNS, SASEGT. V lost 6 bases, J lost 3 bases, and 9 bases lay in between. The CDR3 consists of 13 residues. CDR3: CASSWQHNQPQHF. In DNA form, the CDR3 reads TGTGCCAGCAGCTGGCAGCACAATCAGCCCCAGCATTTT.

The chain employs TRBV20-1 and TRBJ2-7; a weak D match, TRBD1 (6 bases). Trimming stripped 3 bases from V and 2 bases from J, with 11 bases between. Germline values: CDR1 DFQATT, CDR2 SNEGSKA (reference sequence). The CDR3 consists of 13 residues. CDR3: CSASDRRTYEQYF. The CDR3, as DNA: TGCAGTGCTAGCGACAGGCGAACCTACGAGCAGTACTTC.

In its sample, this clonotype was seen many times. This chain connects TRBV9 to TRBJ1-2; D gene ambiguous. The CDR3 extends over 14 amino acids. CDR1 and CDR2 (germline): SGDLS, YYNGEE. The germline V and J ends were trimmed by 1 base and 1 base, with 8 bases remaining between them. CDR3: CASSVQEINYGYTF. Written as DNA, the CDR3 is TGTGCCAGCAGCGTACAGGAGATTAACTATGGCTACACCTTC. Variable domain in full (rest from reference TRBV9 and TRBJ1-2): DSGVTQTPKHLITATGQRVTLRCSPRSGDLSVYWYQQSLDQGLQFLIQYYNGEERAKGNILERFSAQQFPDLHSELNLSSLELGDSALYFCASSVQEINYGYTFGSGTRLTVV.

DNA for the CDR3: TGTGCCAGTAGTATCAGCCAGGGCAATCAGCCCCAGCATTTT. Protein product: CASSISQGNQPQHF. This sequence joins TRBV19 and TRBJ1-5; D gene uncertain. The V and J ends lost 3 bases and 2 bases respectively, with 8 bases between them. Germline assignment: CDR1 LNHDA and CDR2 SQIVND (reference sequence). This CDR3 has 14 residues.

Many counts were recorded for this clonotype. The chain joins TRBV6-1 to TRBJ2-7; 7 nucleotides align to TRBD1. V shed 4 bases, J shed 3 bases, and the junction held 9 bases outside the gene matches. Germline V CDR1 and CDR2: MNHNS, SASEGT. The CDR3 consists of 15 residues. CDR3 region: CASSAPTRQGYEQYF. The CDR3 coding sequence is TGTGCCAGCAGTGCCCCGACCCGACAGGGCTACGAGCAGTACTTC.

This clonotype occurred many times. The V gene is TRBV12-3 or TRBV12-4, the J gene TRBJ1-4; D might be TRBD1 (5 bases). The CDR3 extends over 14 amino acids. Deletions cut 5 bases from V and 6 bases from J, with 13 bases between. For the CDR3, the DNA is TGTGCCAGCAGTCCCTCGGGAGGGGATGAAAAACTGTTTTTT. It encodes CASSPSGGDEKLFF.

The chain joins TRBV18 to TRBJ1-3; 7 nucleotides line up with TRBD1. This CDR3 region has 16 residues. CDR1 is KGHSH and CDR2 is LQKENI in the germline V gene. Germline trimming cut 5 bases from V and 0 bases from J; bases unmatched to any gene: 7. CDR3 region: CASSSGQAFSGNTIYF. CDR3 DNA: TGTGCCAGCTCAAGCGGACAGGCCTTCTCTGGAAACACCATATATTTT. The whole variable domain, filled in from reference TRBV18 and TRBJ1-3, reads NAGVMQNPRHLVRRRGQEARLRCSPMKGHSHVYWYRQLPEEGLKFMVYLQKENIIDESGMPKERFSAEFPKEGPSILRIQQVVRGDSAAYFCASSSGQAFSGNTIYFGEGSWLTVV.

J is TRBJ2-2 and V is TRBV20-1; 12 bases map to TRBD2. This CDR3 has 18 amino acids. Germline V gene lookup returns CDR1 DFQATT and CDR2 SNEGSKA (reference sequence). Unmatched junction bases numbered 11, after V lost 0 bases and J lost 6 bases. The CDR3 loop is CSAREPFTSGRWSGELFF. The CDR3 DNA is TGCAGTGCTAGAGAACCCTTTACTAGCGGGAGGTGGTCCGGGGAGCTGTTTTTT.

As concerns this clonotype: A read error is possible here, since a much larger clone lies one base away. This rearrangement joins TRBV7-9 to TRBJ2-3; D not certain. The CDR3 runs 12 residues. V shed 1 base and J shed 8 bases, with 7 bases lying between them. CDR1 SEHNR and CDR2 FQNEAQ come from the germline V gene (reference sequence). CDR3 sequence reads: CASSLVVATQYF. The CDR3 region has the DNA TGTGCCAGCAGCTTAGTGGTTGCTACGCAGTATTTT.

This clonotype was seen at least ten times. The genes are TRBV11-1 and TRBJ2-5, with 7 nucleotides matching TRBD1. J was trimmed by 2 bases and V by 5 bases; bases with no gene match: 8. CDR1 and CDR2 from the germline V gene are SGHAT and FQDESV (reference sequence). The CDR3 consists of 15 residues. CDR3 coding DNA: TGTGCCAGCAGCGCGAGGGGACAGCCACAAGAGACCCAGTACTTC. Its protein is CASSARGQPQETQYF.

This clonotype was counted at least ten times. The CDR3 here is CASSRDTGMNTEAFF. The DNA for the CDR3 is TGTGCCAGCTCACGGGACACGGGGATGAACACTGAAGCTTTCTTT. The genes are TRBV18 and TRBJ1-1; D is perhaps TRBD1 (6 bases). This CDR3 comprises 15 residues. Trimming shortened V by 4 bases and J by 0 bases, and 12 bases separated the two germline ends. Germline values: CDR1 KGHSH, CDR2 LQKENI. Filled out from reference TRBV18 and TRBJ1-1, the complete variable domain reads NAGVMQNPRHLVRRRGQEARLRCSPMKGHSHVYWYRQLPEEGLKFMVYLQKENIIDESGMPKERFSAEFPKEGPSILRIQQVVRGDSAAYFCASSRDTGMNTEAFFGQGTRLTVV.

This clonotype was counted at least ten times. The chain uses TRBV27 and TRBJ1-1; possibly TRBD1 for D (5 bases). CDR1 and CDR2 from the germline V gene are MNHEY and SMNVEV (reference sequence). The CDR3 length is 13 residues. With 11 bases removed from V and 5 bases from J, the gap between germline ends came to 18 bases. The CDR3 region is CAHIRVIWTEAFF. CDR3 coding DNA: TGTGCCCACATCAGGGTCATTTGGACTGAAGCTTTCTTT.

Ten or more counts support this clonotype. This chain uses TRBV27 with TRBJ1-6, with D hard to call. The length of the CDR3 is 13 residues. Per the germline V gene, CDR1 is MNHEY and CDR2 is SMNVEV (reference sequence). Trimming shortened V by 5 bases and J by 4 bases, and 6 bases separated the two germline ends. CDR3: CASSPLYNSPLHF. The CDR3 DNA is TGTGCCAGCAGTCCACTATATAATTCACCCCTCCACTTT.

This clonotype was found many times. The chain uses TRBV6-1 and TRBJ1-5, with D possibly matching TRBD1 (6 bases). The CDR3 covers 15 residues. Germline CDR1 MNHNS, CDR2 SASEGT. V lost 6 bases and J lost 4, with 16 bases in between. The CDR3 region has the DNA TGTGCCAGCAGAGACAGGTCATTCCCAAATCAGCCCCAGCATTTT. Encoded protein: CASRDRSFPNQPQHF.

This clonotype came up a few times. The chain combines TRBV5-1 with TRBJ1-4; maybe TRBD1 (6 bases). The CDR3 consists of 14 residues. Germline V gene data show CDR1 as SGHRS and CDR2 as YFSETQ. V lost 6 bases and J lost 5, with 14 bases in between. This chain's CDR3 is CASTRGGENEKLFF. The CDR3 region has the DNA TGCGCCAGCACCCGTGGGGGCGAGAATGAAAAACTGTTTTTT.

The chain couples TRBV7-9 to TRBJ1-2, with 11 bases lining up with TRBD1. Trimming removed 3 bases from V and 4 bases from J; junction bases left unmatched: 4. CDR3 length equals 15 residues. The V gene's germline CDR1 is SEHNR and CDR2 FQNEAQ (reference sequence). The CDR3 nucleotides read TGTGCCAGCAGCTTTGAAGGACAGGGGGCCTATGGCTACACCTTC. Translation gives CASSFEGQGAYGYTF.

A word on this clonotype: This may stem from a read error, because a much larger clone lies one nucleotide away. The chain carries TRBV19 and TRBJ1-2, with D hard to call. Germline V lookup: CDR1 LNHDA, CDR2 SQIVND (reference sequence). The V gene lost 3 bases and the J gene lost 4 bases, with 15 bases spanning the gap. The CDR3 covers 15 residues. The CDR3 loop is CASSIETGGLYGYTF. The CDR3, as DNA: TGTGCCAGTAGTATCGAGACCGGCGGGCTCTATGGCTACACCTTC.

The table lists this clonotype with many counts. The J gene is TRBJ2-5, the V gene TRBV20-1; 12 bases line up with TRBD1. V gave up 6 bases and J gave up 7 bases; unmatched junction bases: 9. CDR3 size: 14 residues. Germline V gives CDR1 DFQATT, CDR2 SNEGSKA (reference sequence). The CDR3 bases are TGCAGTGCCTTGGGACAGGGGGCGATTGGGACCCAGTACTTC. It yields the protein CSALGQGAIGTQYF.

This clonotype was observed many times. The chain couples TRBV15 to TRBJ2-5, with TRBD2 matching 7 bases. V trimming: 5 bases; J trimming: 2 bases; junction bases outside the gene matches: 5. The germline CDR1 and CDR2 sequences are LNHNV and YYDKDF (reference sequence). This CDR3 has 14 amino acids. This CDR3 is CATSPWGGQETQYF. The CDR3 DNA sequence: TGTGCCACCAGCCCTTGGGGGGGACAAGAGACCCAGTACTTC.

This clonotype was seen ten or more times. This chain joins TRBV6-2 or TRBV6-3 and TRBJ2-5; 13 bases fit TRBD2. Losses at the gene ends were 4 bases for V and 0 bases for J; bases not matched to a gene: 11. Germline-derived CDR1 and CDR2 are MNHEY and SVGEGT. The CDR3 length is 19 residues. As DNA, the CDR3 is TGTGCCAGCAGTTCCGGGACTAGCGGGACCACCGGGTACCAAGAGACCCAGTACTTC. It codes for CASSSGTSGTTGYQETQYF.

This clonotype has only a few counts. The CDR3 loop is CAISEETGRSYEQYF. The CDR3 DNA sequence: TGTGCCATCAGTGAAGAGACAGGCAGGTCCTACGAGCAGTACTTC. This chain links TRBV10-3 with TRBJ2-7; tentative D call: TRBD1 (6 bases). Germline-derived CDR1 and CDR2 are ENHRY and SYGVKD. This CDR3 has 15 amino acids. The V end was cut by 3 bases, the J end by 1 base, with 13 bases between.